The 6 T cell receptor beta chains presented below share a single source sample, sequenced in a study of molecular identifiers for immune sequencing clone quantification. Via MiXCR, TCRdb re-called the PCR reads, giving one row per CDR3 protein. The sample holds about 510,000 distinct CDR3 sequences, around 23% seen once. Sequencing input: naive CD8+ T cells from blood, with Jurkat cell RNA spiked in. This sample's subset: FACS-sorted CD8+CD4-CCR7+CD45RA+ naive T cells. These receptors originate from a human donor in good health. Some libraries in this study had Jurkat cell RNA spiked in.

Of note for this clonotype: One end of the junction is discordant with germline, which a read error may explain. The CDR3 is CVSSFPGQGAREQYF. The CDR3 coding sequence is TGTGTCAGCAGCTTTCCGGGACAGGGGGCGAGGGAGCAGTACTTC. This rearrangement joins TRBV7-9 to TRBJ2-7, with 12 nucleotides matching TRBD1. The CDR3 extends over 15 amino acids. CDR1 SEHNR and CDR2 FQNEAQ come from the germline V gene (reference sequence).

Note on this clonotype: Relative to the germline gene, one junction end is altered; a read error may explain this. V gene TRBV3-1 combines with J gene TRBJ2-5, with a weak D call TRBD2 (5 bases). Germline CDR1 reads LGHDT; CDR2 reads YNNKEL (reference sequence). The CDR3 contains 14 residues. CDR3 amino acids: CSSSQIGNQETQYF. In nucleotides, the CDR3 is TGTTCCAGCAGCCAGATCGGGAACCAAGAGACCCAGTACTTC.

With respect to this clonotype: It may be a read error: a sequence one base away is much more abundant. The rearrangement joins TRBV4-3 to TRBJ1-1, with 11 bases lining up with TRBD1. This CDR3 spans 15 amino acids. Germline-derived CDR1 and CDR2 are LGHNA and YSLEER. The CDR3 here is CASGQVGQGGTEAFF. DNA for the CDR3: TGCGCCAGCGGCCAAGTGGGACAGGGGGGGACTGAAGCTTTCTTT.

This clonotype turned up a few times. V is TRBV27 and J is TRBJ2-5; tentatively, D is TRBD2 (6 bases). V shed 0 bases and J shed 5 bases, with 10 bases lying between them. Germline V CDR1 and CDR2: MNHEY, SMNVEV (reference sequence). This CDR3 has 14 amino acids. CDR3 in amino acids: CASSLSAGWETQYF. The CDR3 DNA follows: TGTGCCAGCAGTTTATCGGCGGGGTGGGAGACCCAGTACTTC.

This clonotype was counted between two and nine times. V and J are TRBV20-1 and TRBJ2-7; possible D gene TRBD1, 6 bases. This CDR3 is 15 amino acids long. Germline V gene lookup returns CDR1 DFQATT and CDR2 SNEGSKA (reference sequence). The germline V and J ends were trimmed by 5 bases and 1 base, with 18 bases remaining between them. The CDR3 loop reads CSAGDGLQGSYEQYF. The CDR3 nucleotides read TGCAGTGCTGGTGATGGGCTACAGGGTTCCTACGAGCAGTACTTC.

Comment on this clonotype: A much larger clone differs from this one at a single base, so this may be a read error. The chain has TRBV7-9 and TRBJ2-7; D possibly corresponds to TRBD2 (5 bases). The germline V gene has CDR1 SEHNR and CDR2 FQNEAQ (reference sequence). Trimming stripped 3 bases from V and 7 bases from J, with 10 bases between. The CDR3 runs to 12 residues. CDR3: CASSFDTGEQYF. In DNA, the CDR3 is TGTGCCAGCAGCTTTGATACGGGAGAGCAGTACTTC. The entire variable domain, with the rest obtained from reference TRBV7-9 and TRBJ2-7, is as follows: DTGVSQNPRHKITKRGQNVTFRCDPISEHNRLYWYRQTLGQGPEFLTYFQNEAQLEKSRLLSDRFSAERPKGSFSTLEIQRTEQGDSAMYLCASSFDTGEQYFGPGTRLTVT.